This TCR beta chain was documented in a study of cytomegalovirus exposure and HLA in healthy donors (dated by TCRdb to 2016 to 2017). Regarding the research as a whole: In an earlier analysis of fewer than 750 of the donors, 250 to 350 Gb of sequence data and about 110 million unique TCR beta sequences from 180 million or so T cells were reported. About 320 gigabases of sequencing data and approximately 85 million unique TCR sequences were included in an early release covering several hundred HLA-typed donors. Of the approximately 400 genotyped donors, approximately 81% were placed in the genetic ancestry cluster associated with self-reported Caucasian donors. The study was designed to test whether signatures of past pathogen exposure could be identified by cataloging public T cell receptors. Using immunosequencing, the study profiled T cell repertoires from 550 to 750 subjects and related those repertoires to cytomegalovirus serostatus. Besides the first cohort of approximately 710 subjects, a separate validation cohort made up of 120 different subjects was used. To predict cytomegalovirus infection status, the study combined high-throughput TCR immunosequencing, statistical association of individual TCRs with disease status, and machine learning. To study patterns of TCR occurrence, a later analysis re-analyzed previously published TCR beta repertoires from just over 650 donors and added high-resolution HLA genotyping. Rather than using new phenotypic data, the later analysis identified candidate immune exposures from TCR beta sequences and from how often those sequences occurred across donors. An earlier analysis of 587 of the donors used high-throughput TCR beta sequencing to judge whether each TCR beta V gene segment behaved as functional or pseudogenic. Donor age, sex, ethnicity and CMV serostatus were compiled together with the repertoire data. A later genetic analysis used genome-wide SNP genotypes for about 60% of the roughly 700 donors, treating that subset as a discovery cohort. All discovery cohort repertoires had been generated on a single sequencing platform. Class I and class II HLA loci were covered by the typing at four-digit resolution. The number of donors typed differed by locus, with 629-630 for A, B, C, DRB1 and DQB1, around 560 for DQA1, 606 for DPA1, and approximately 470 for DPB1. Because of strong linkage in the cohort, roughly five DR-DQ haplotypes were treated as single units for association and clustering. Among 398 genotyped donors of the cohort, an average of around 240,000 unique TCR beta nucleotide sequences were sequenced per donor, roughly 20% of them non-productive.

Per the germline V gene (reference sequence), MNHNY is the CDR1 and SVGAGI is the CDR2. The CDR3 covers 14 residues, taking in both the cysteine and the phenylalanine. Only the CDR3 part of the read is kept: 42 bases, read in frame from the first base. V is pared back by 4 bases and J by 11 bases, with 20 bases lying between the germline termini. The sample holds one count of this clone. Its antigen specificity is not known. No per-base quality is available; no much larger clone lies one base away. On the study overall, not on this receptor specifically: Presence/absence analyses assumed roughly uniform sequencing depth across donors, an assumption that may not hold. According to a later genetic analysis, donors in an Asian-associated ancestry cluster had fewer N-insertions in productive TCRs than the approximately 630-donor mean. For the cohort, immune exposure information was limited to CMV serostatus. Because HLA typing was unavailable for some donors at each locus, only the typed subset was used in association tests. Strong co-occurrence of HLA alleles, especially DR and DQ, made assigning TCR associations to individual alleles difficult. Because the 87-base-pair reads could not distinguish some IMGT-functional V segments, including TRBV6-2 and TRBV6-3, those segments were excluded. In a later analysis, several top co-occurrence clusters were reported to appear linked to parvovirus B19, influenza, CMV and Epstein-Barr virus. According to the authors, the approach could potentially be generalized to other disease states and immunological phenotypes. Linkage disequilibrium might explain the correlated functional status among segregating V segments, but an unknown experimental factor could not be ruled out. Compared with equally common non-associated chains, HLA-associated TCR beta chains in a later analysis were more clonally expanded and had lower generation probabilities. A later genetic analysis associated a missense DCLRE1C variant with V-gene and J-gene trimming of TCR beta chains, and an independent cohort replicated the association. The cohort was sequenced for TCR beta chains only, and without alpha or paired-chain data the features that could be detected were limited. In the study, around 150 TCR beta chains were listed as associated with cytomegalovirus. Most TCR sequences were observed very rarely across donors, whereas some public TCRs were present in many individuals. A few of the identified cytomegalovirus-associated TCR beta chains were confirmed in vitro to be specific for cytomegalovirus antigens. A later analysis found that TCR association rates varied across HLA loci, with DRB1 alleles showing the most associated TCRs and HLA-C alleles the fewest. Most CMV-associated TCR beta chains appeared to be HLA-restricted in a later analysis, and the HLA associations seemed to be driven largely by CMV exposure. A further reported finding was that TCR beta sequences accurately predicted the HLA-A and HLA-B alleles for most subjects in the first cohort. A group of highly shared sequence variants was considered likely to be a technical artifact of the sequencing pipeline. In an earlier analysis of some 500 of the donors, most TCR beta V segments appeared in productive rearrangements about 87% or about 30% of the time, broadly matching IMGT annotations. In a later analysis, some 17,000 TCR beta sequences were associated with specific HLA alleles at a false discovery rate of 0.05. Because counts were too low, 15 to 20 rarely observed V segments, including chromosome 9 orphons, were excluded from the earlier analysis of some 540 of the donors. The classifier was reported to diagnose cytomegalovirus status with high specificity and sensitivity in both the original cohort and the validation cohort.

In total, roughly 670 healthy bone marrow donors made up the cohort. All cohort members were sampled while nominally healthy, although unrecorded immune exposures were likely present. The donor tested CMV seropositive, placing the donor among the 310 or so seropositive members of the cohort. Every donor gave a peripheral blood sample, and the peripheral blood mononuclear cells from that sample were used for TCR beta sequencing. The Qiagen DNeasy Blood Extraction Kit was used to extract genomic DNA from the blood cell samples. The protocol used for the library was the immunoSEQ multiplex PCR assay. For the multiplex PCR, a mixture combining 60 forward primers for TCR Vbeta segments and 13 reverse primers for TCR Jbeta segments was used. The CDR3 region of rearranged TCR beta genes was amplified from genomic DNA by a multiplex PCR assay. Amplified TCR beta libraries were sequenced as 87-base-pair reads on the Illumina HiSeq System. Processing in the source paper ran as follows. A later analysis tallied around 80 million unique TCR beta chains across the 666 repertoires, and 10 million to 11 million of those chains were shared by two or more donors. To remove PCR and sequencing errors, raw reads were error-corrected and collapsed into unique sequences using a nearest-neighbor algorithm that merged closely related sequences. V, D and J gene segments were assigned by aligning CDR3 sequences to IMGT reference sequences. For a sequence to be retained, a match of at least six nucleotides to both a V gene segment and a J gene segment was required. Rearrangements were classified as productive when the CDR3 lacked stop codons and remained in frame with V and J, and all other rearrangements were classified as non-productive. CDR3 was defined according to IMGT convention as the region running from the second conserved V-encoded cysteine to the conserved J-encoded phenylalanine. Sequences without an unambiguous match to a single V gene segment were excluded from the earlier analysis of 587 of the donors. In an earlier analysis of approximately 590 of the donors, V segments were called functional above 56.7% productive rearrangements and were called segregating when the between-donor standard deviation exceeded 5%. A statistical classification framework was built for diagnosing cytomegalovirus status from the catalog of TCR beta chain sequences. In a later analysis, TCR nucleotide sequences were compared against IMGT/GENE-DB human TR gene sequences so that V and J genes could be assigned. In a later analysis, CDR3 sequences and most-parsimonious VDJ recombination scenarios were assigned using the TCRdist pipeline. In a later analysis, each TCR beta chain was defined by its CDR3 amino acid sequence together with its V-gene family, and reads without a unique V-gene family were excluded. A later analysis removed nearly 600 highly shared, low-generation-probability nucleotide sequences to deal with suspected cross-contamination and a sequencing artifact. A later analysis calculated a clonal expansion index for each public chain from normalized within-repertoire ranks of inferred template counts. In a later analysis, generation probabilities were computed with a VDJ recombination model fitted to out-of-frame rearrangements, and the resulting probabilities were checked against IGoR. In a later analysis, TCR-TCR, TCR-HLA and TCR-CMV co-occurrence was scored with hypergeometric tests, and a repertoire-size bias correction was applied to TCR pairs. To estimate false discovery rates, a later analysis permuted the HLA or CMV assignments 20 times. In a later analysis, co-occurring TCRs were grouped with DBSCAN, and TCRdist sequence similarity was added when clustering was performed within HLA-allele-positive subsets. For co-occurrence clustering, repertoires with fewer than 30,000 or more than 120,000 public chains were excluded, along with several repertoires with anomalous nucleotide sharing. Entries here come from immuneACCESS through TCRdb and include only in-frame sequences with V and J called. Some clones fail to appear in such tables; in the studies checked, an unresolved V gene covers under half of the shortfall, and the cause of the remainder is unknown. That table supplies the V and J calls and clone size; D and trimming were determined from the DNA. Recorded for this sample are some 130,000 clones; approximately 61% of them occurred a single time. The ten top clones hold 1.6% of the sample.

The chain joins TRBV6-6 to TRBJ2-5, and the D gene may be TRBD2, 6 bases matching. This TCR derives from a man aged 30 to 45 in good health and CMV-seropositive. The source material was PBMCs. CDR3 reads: CASSSNPGPGEQYF. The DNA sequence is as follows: TGTGCCAGCAGTTCTAATCCGGGACCGGGAGAGCAGTACTTC.